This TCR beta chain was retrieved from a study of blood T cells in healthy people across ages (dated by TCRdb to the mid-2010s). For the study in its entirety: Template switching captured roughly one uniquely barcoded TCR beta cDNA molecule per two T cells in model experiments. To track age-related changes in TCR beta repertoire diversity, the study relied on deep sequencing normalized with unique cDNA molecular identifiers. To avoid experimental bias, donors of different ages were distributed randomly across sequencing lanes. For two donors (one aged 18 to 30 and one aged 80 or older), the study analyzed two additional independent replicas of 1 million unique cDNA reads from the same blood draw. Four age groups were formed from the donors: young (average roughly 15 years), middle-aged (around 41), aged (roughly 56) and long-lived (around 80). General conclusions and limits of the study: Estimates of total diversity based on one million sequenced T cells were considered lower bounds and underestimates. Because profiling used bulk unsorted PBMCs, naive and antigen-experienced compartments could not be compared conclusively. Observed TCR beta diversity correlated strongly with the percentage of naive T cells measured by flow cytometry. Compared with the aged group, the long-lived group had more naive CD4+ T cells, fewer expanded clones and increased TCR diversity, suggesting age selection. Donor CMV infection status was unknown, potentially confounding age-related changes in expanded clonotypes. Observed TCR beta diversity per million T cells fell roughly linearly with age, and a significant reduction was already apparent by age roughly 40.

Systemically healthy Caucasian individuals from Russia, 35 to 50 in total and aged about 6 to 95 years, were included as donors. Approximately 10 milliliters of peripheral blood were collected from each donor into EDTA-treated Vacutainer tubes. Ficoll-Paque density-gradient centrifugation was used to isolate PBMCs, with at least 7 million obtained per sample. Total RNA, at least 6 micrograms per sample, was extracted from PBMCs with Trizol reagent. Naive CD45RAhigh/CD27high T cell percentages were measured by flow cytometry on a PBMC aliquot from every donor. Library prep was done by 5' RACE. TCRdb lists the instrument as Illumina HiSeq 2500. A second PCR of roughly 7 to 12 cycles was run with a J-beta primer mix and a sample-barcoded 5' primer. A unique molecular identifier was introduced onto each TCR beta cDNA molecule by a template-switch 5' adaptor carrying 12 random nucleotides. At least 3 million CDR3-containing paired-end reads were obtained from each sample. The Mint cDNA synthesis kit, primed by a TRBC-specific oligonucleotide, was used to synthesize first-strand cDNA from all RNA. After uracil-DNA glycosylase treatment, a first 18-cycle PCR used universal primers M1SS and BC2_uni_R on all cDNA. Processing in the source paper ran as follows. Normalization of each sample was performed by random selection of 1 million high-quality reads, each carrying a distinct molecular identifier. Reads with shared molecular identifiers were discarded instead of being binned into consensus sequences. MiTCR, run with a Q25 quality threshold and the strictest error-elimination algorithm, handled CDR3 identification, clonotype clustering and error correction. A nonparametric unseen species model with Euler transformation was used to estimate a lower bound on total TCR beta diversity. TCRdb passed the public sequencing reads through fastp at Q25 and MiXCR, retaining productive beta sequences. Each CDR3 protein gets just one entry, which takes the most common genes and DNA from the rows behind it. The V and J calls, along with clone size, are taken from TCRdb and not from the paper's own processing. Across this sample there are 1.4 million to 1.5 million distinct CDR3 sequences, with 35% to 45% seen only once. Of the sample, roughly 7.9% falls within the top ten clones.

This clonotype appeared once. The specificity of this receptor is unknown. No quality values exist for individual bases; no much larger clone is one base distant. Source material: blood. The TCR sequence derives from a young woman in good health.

The sequence in DNA is TGCAGTGCCCCACAGGGAAGCAATCAGCCCCAGCATTTT. The encoded protein is CSAPQGSNQPQHF. The chain was built from TRBV20-1 and TRBJ1-5; the D gene is perhaps TRBD1, on 6 matching bases. A distance of 10 bases separates the germline ends of V and J, which lose 6 bases and 1 base respectively. The CDR3 spans 13 residues, from the cysteine through the phenylalanine. Here the CDR3 DNA is all that survives: 39 bases in frame from base 1. Per the germline V gene (reference sequence), DFQATT is the CDR1 and SNEGSKA is the CDR2.